This entry lists 14 T cell receptor beta chains sequenced from one sample in a study of OX40 agonist ivuxolimab in advanced cancers. Clones were read by immunoSEQ multiplex PCR, and TCRdb kept only the in-frame ones, dropping some. The table shows roughly 90,000 clones, with roughly 88% occurring only once. Sequences were derived from CD4+ or CD8+ T cells sorted from blood, sampled in a trial of the OX40 agonist ivuxolimab. The receptors shown here come from an adult with an advanced solid tumor such as melanoma, head and neck, liver or kidney cancer.

The rearrangement joins TRBV7-2 to TRBJ2-7; maybe TRBD2 (5 bases). Per the germline V gene, CDR1 is SGHTA and CDR2 is FQGNSA. This CDR3 is 13 amino acids long. V lost 3 bases to trimming and J lost 1 base, with 7 bases between them. CDR3 sequence reads: CASSFSGSYEQYF. The CDR3 DNA reads as TGTGCCAGCAGCTTTTCGGGGTCCTACGAGCAGTACTTC.

This chain connects TRBV28 to TRBJ2-7; D is possibly TRBD2 (5 bases). This CDR3 has 13 amino acids. CDR1 MDHEN and CDR2 SYDVKM come from the germline V gene. V dropped 5 bases and J dropped 6 bases, with 14 bases sitting between them. The CDR3 protein is CASSPDNRGEQYF. The CDR3 DNA follows: TGTGCCAGCAGTCCAGACAACCGGGGCGAGCAGTACTTC.

The gene calls are TRBV7-4 and TRBJ1-5; D is undetermined. The CDR3 is 14 residues long. V lost 1 base to trimming and J lost 6 bases, with 10 bases between them. CDR1 SGHVT and CDR2 SQSDAQ come from the germline V gene. This CDR3 reads CASSLVSGSQPQHF. The CDR3 DNA is TGTGCCAGCAGCTTAGTGAGCGGAAGTCAGCCCCAGCATTTT.

The chain couples TRBV7-9 to TRBJ2-3, with 10 nucleotides matching TRBD2. The CDR3 length is 17 residues. Germline V gives CDR1 SEHNR, CDR2 FQNEAQ (reference sequence). Germline trimming cut 4 bases from V and 2 bases from J; bases unmatched to any gene: 9. The CDR3 loop is CASSSFKTSGPTDTQYF. CDR3 sequence (DNA): TGTGCCAGCAGCTCATTCAAGACTAGCGGGCCCACAGATACGCAGTATTTT.

The chain has TRBV7-2 and TRBJ2-1, with TRBD1 identical over 10 bases. The germline gives CDR1 SGHTA, CDR2 FQGNSA. V was pared by 3 bases and J by 3 bases, with 11 bases of the junction left unmatched. The CDR3 has 18 residues. As DNA, the CDR3 is TGTGCCAGCAGCTTGGTAGGCGGGACAGGGGAAATCTACAATGAGCAGTTCTTC. It encodes CASSLVGGTGEIYNEQFF.

This chain links TRBV18 with TRBJ2-3; D assignment may be TRBD1 or TRBD2 (5 bases each). Germline V lookup: CDR1 KGHSH, CDR2 LQKENI. The V gene lost 5 bases and the J gene lost 0 bases, with 12 bases spanning the gap. The CDR3 length is 15 residues. DNA of the CDR3: TGTGCCAGCTCAACAACGTGGGGGAGCACAGATACGCAGTATTTT. Residues: CASSTTWGSTDTQYF.

J is TRBJ2-2 and V is TRBV28; a weak D match, TRBD1 (5 bases). From germline, CDR1 is MDHEN and CDR2 SYDVKM. V lost 5 bases, J lost 5 bases, and 18 bases lay in between. The CDR3 has 16 residues. CDR3 nucleotide sequence: TGTGCCAGCAGTGGTTGGGGCAGGGATATTACCGGGGAGCTGTTTTTT. It translates to CASSGWGRDITGELFF.

The genes are TRBV6-5 and TRBJ2-7, with TRBD2 as a possible D gene (7 bases). The CDR3 has 14 amino acids. The ends were cut back, 0 bases at V and 5 bases at J, with 11 bases in the middle. Germline CDR1 MNHEY, CDR2 SVGAGI. CDR3 in amino acids: CASSYSGGGDEQYF. The DNA of the CDR3 is TGTGCCAGCAGTTACTCTGGCGGGGGCGACGAGCAGTACTTC.

This clone was seen just once. V and J are TRBV18 and TRBJ1-5, with a possible D match to TRBD1 (6 bases). V lost 6 bases to trimming and J lost 8 bases, with 17 bases between them. Germline assignment: CDR1 KGHSH and CDR2 LQKENI. The CDR3 extends over 14 amino acids. The CDR3 bases are TGTGCCAGCTCCCAAATAGGCGGGGGCGAGCCCCAGCATTTT. Its protein is CASSQIGGGEPQHF.

This clone was found once. The gene calls are TRBV30 and TRBJ1-4; 9 bases line up with TRBD1. The ends lost 3 bases at V and 10 bases at J; junction bases unmatched: 9. CDR1 is GTSNPN, CDR2 SVGIG, per germline (reference sequence). This CDR3 has 14 residues. The DNA of the CDR3 is TGTGCCTGGAGCCAGACAGGGGGGGCACGAAAACTGTTTTTT. Encoded protein: CAWSQTGGARKLFF.

This clone occurred a few times. The chain combines TRBV5-1 with TRBJ2-5; 13 bases line up with TRBD2. Trimming at V came to 1 base and at J to 4 bases, leaving 4 bases not matched to a gene. The CDR3 loop spans 16 amino acids. CDR1 is SGHRS and CDR2 is YFSETQ in the germline V gene. CDR3 region: CASSLRTSGSRETQYF. The CDR3 nucleotides read TGCGCCAGCAGCTTGAGGACTAGCGGGAGTCGAGAGACCCAGTACTTC.

The CDR3 region is CASSLQGQTQYF. CDR3 sequence (DNA): TGTGCCAGCAGTTTACAGGGTCAGACCCAGTACTTC. This chain uses TRBV6-1 with TRBJ2-5, with a tentative D call TRBD1 (6 bases). Trimming pared 5 bases from V and 6 bases from J, leaving 10 bases between. Germline V gene sequence: CDR1 MNHNS, CDR2 SASEGT. The CDR3 covers 12 residues.

The chain joins TRBV5-8 to TRBJ1-4, with a weak D call TRBD1 (5 bases). In germline, CDR1 is SGHTS, CDR2 YDEGEE. Trimming took 1 base from V and 4 from J, leaving 11 bases between them. The CDR3 length is 15 residues. The CDR3 loop reads CASSLPGDSNEKLFF. CDR3 nucleotides: TGTGCCAGCAGCTTGCCGGGGGATAGTAATGAAAAACTGTTTTTT.

The chain couples TRBV4-3 to TRBJ1-4, with D uncertain. The CDR3 spans 15 residues. Germline V gene data show CDR1 as LGHNA and CDR2 as YSLEER. Between the trimmed V and J ends, which lost 0 bases and 5 bases, there was a span of 10 bases. CDR3 coding DNA: TGCGCCAGCAGCCAAGACCGGGAACAAAATGAAAAACTGTTTTTT. It codes for CASSQDREQNEKLFF.